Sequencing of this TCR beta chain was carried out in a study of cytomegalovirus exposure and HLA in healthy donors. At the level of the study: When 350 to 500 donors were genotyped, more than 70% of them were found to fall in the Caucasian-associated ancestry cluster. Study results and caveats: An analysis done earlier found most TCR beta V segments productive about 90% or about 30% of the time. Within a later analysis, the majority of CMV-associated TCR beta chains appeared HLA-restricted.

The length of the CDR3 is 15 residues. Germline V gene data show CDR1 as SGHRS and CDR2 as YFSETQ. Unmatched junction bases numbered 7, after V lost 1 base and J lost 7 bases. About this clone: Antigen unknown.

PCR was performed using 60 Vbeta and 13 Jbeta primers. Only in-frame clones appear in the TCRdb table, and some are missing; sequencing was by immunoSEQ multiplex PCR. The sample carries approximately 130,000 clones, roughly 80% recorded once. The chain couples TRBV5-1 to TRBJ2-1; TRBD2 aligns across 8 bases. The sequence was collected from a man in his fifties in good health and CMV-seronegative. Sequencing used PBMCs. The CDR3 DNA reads TGCGCCAGCAGCTTGACGGGAGGGCCGAGGAATGAGCAGTTCTTC. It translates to CASSLTGGPRNEQFF.